This T cell receptor (beta chain) was recovered during a study of T cells in Graves' hyperthyroidism and ophthalmopathy. Amplified TCR beta CDR3 regions derived from RNA transcripts. The study used the HTBI primer set for a first-round RT-PCR of the TCR CDR3. Via MiXCR, TCRdb re-called the multiplex PCR reads, giving one row per CDR3 protein. The sample gives 250,000 to 300,000 distinct CDR3 sequences, less than 20% of which show up once; roughly 40% is in the top ten. V shed 2 bases, J shed 2 bases, and the junction held 8 bases outside the gene matches. The CDR3 is 16 residues long. Germline-derived CDR1 and CDR2 are MNHEY and SVGAGI. This clonotype was recorded many times.

The chain joins TRBV6-5 to TRBJ2-7; TRBD1 agrees at 8 bases. This sequence was found in a man between 45 and 60 years old with Graves' ophthalmopathy. Sequenced material: blood. The CDR3 sequence is CASSYGPPGQAYEQYF. CDR3 nucleotide sequence: TGTGCCAGCAGTTACGGCCCTCCGGGACAGGCCTACGAGCAGTACTTC.